The 6 T cell receptor beta chains below come from one sample, sequenced in a study of Graves' ophthalmopathy and Graves' hyperthyroidism. Amplified material comprised TCR beta CDR3 regions derived from RNA transcripts. Investigators did first-round RT-PCR with HTBI primers, then second-round multiplex PCR. In TCRdb, the multiplex PCR reads were re-called with MiXCR into one record per CDR3 protein. The repertoire consists of 900,000 to 1,200,000 distinct CDR3 sequences, with approximately 35% occurring once and the leading ten covering 11%. Sequencing input: peripheral blood or thyroid tissue (not recorded which). These receptors were collected from an adult man with Graves' hyperthyroidism.

In nucleotides, the CDR3 is TGCAGCGTCGGACTAGCGGACCAGACCCAGTACTTC. Translating gives CSVGLADQTQYF. The V call is TRBV29-1, the J call TRBJ2-5; TRBD2 matches at 10 bases. Germline V CDR1 and CDR2: SQVTM, ANQGSEA. This CDR3 comprises 12 residues. Losses at the gene ends were 6 bases for V and 6 bases for J; bases not matched to a gene: 4.

The chain recombines TRBV4-3 with TRBJ1-4; TRBD1 is a possible D gene (5 bases). Between the trimmed V and J ends, which lost 3 bases and 2 bases, there was a span of 13 bases. Germline CDR1 LGHNA, CDR2 YSLEER. This CDR3 has 16 amino acids. CDR3 in amino acids: CASSQKRGGTNEKLFF. CDR3 bases: TGCGCCAGCAGCCAGAAGAGGGGAGGCACTAATGAAAAACTGTTTTTT.

This clonotype was observed many times. The rearrangement links TRBV7-2 to TRBJ2-7; D is unresolved. This CDR3 has 13 amino acids. V lost 6 bases, J lost 1 base, and 10 bases lay in between. Germline CDR1 reads SGHTA; CDR2 reads FQGNSA. CDR3 nucleotides: TGTGCCAGCAGACCGGTGCTTTCCTACGAGCAGTACTTC. Translated, it gives CASRPVLSYEQYF.

J is TRBJ1-5 and V is TRBV28; 9 bases are shared with TRBD1. Germline-derived CDR1 and CDR2 are MDHEN and SYDVKM. CDR3 length equals 15 residues. Trimming cost V 4 bases and J 0 bases; bases outside gene matches: 1. CDR3 residues: CASSWGQGSNQPQHF. The DNA of the CDR3 is TGTGCCAGCAGTTGGGGACAGGGTAGCAATCAGCCCCAGCATTTT.

The rearrangement links TRBV10-3 to TRBJ1-2, with D hard to call. This CDR3 has 13 residues. Trimming stripped 10 bases from V and 4 bases from J, with 16 bases between. CDR1 is ENHRY, CDR2 SYGVKD, per germline. CDR3 residues: CASSRGGLYGYTF. In DNA, the CDR3 is TGTGCCAGCAGCCGCGGAGGGCTCTATGGCTACACCTTC.

V usage is TRBV7-9 and J usage is TRBJ2-2, with D perhaps TRBD2 (5 bases). This CDR3 is 16 amino acids long. Trimming shortened V by 0 bases and J by 2 bases, and 10 bases separated the two germline ends. Germline V gene data show CDR1 as SEHNR and CDR2 as FQNEAQ (reference sequence). CDR3 sequence reads: CASSLAGELNTGELFF. CDR3 nucleotide sequence: TGTGCCAGCAGCTTAGCCGGGGAGTTAAACACCGGGGAGCTGTTTTTT.